The TCR beta chain described here comes from a study of T-cell reconstitution after alpha-beta-depleted transplantation in children. This CDR3 has 14 amino acids. Germline lookup yields CDR1 SGHNT and CDR2 YYREEE (reference sequence). V was pared by 4 bases and J by 0 bases, with 4 bases of the junction left unmatched. The authors prepared the TCRbeta library with unique molecular identifiers. TCRdb ran MiXCR on the PCR reads and lists one entry per CDR3 protein. Of about 500,000 distinct CDR3 sequences in the sample, about 33% were seen once. The source of this sequence is a human donor who donated a stem cell graft to a child with aplastic anemia. The chain joins TRBV5-4 to TRBJ2-7; 7 positions match TRBD1. Source: PBMCs from the stem cell graft donor, taken from the stem cell graft. The CDR3 DNA is TGTGCCAGCAGCCTGGACAGGCCCTCCTACGAGCAGTACTTC. Its protein product is CASSLDRPSYEQYF. Full variable domain (missing parts from reference TRBV5-4 and TRBJ2-7): ETGVTQSPTHLIKTRGQQVTLRCSSQSGHNTVSWYQQALGQGPQFIFQYYREEENGRGNFPPRFSGLQFPNYSSELNVNALELDDSALYLCASSLDRPSYEQYFGPGTRLTVT.